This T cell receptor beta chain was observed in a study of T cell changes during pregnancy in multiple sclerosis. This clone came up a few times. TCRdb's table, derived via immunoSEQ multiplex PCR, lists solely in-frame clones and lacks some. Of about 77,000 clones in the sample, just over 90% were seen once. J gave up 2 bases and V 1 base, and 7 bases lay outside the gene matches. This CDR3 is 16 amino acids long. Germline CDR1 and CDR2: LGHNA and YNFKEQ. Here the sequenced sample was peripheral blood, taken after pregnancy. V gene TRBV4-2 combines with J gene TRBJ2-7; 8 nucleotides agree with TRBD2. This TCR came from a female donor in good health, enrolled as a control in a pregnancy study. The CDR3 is CASSQVDSGATYEQYF. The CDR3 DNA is TGTGCCAGCAGCCAAGTCGATAGCGGGGCAACCTACGAGCAGTACTTC.